The clone carrying this T cell receptor beta chain was recorded many times. What it recognizes is unknown. The CDR3 totals 15 residues. Germline V CDR1 and CDR2: SGHTS, YDEGEE. The V end lost 0 bases, the J end lost 0 bases, and 7 bases lay between the germline ends. Exclusion of a patient resulted from uncontrolled infection, other autoimmune disease, pregnancy or lactation. This sample is part of a study of T cells in Graves' hyperthyroidism and ophthalmopathy. Study findings and constraints: Most thyroid clonotypes expanded above 0.001 were also detected in blood. A model of 13 V-J pairs discriminated ophthalmopathy from stable hyperthyroidism.

TCR beta CDR3 region amplification was performed from RNA transcripts. The primer set for the first-round RT-PCR of the TCR CDR3 was HTBI. TCRdb passed the multiplex PCR reads through MiXCR, listing each CDR3 protein once. The sample carries some 370,000 distinct CDR3 sequences, over 11% recorded once. Sequenced sample: blood. V usage is TRBV5-8 and J usage is TRBJ1-5; D ambiguous. This clonotype was sampled from a man aged 50-60 years with Graves' ophthalmopathy. The CDR3 region has the DNA TGTGCCAGCAGCTTGGGCCAGGTTAGCAATCAGCCCCAGCATTTT. Translated: CASSLGQVSNQPQHF.